This T cell receptor beta chain stems from a study of lymphopenia after photon versus proton radiotherapy. Study-wide findings and caveats: After lymphocyte nadir, photon-treated repertoires showed oligoclonal expansion, especially CD8+ Temra. Relative stability marked proton patients; photon patients lost diversity and naive cells.

V was shortened by 7 bases and J by 1 base, with 10 bases between the two germline ends. The CDR3 has 13 residues. Germline CDR1 and CDR2: SNHLY and FYNNEI. Repertoires were generated with immunoSEQ multiplex PCR, while TCRdb's copy carries only in-frame clones and drops some. The sample carries approximately 21,000 clones, around 85% recorded once. On this clone: Its antigen is unidentified.

The source of this sequence is a man aged 55-75 years with pancreatic cancer. This specimen was peripheral blood, taken from a patient treated with photon-based radiotherapy. The chain recombines TRBV2 with TRBJ1-1; D remains unclear. CDR3 sequence: CASKRNGNTEAFF. CDR3 nucleotides: TGTGCCAGCAAACGGAATGGGAACACTGAAGCTTTCTTT.